These 13 T cell receptor beta chains were all obtained from the same sample, sequenced in a study of T-cell memory formation after mild COVID-19 (dated by TCRdb to the early 2020s). Library creation used 5' RACE. Sequenced using an Illumina NovaSeq 6000. Clones were called with MiXCR by TCRdb after fastp trimmed the public reads at Q25, and only in-frame beta chains were retained. CDR3 protein sequences are deduplicated, and each keeps its most common genes and DNA. Here the sample has 250,000 to 300,000 distinct CDR3 sequences; roughly 8% occur a single time. In total, the top ten clones hold roughly 23% of the sample. Sequencing input: PBMCs or a T cell subset sorted from them (not recorded which). The origin of the receptors is a man between 18 and 35 years old who had mild COVID-19 (a few samples of this study predate the infection). The sample titles of this study are shuffled in the database, so cell type and time point are left out; the donor was told from shared clones.

Ten or more counts support this clonotype. This rearrangement joins TRBV5-1 to TRBJ2-3, with 11 bases identical to TRBD2. V was clipped by 3 bases and J by 2 bases; unmatched bases: 5. From germline, CDR1 is SGHRS and CDR2 YFSETQ. The CDR3 covers 16 residues. CDR3 in DNA: TGCGCCAGCAGCTCGCTAGCGGGGGGACTCACAGATACGCAGTATTTT. This codes for CASSSLAGGLTDTQYF.

For the CDR3, the DNA is TGTGCCAGCAGCCTGAGGGGGGTGAATGGTGAGCAGTACGTC. Its protein is CASSLRGVNGEQYV. The rearrangement uses TRBV6-6 and TRBJ2-7; possibly TRBD1 or TRBD2 for D (6 bases each). The CDR3 extends over 14 amino acids. The germline gives CDR1 MNHNY, CDR2 SVGAGI (reference sequence). V was shortened by 6 bases and J by 7 bases, with 19 bases between the two germline ends.

The chain carries TRBV7-2 and TRBJ2-7; no clear D gene. Germline CDR1 SGHTA, CDR2 FQGNSA. The germline V and J ends were trimmed by 7 bases and 5 bases, with 9 bases remaining between them. The CDR3 extends over 11 amino acids. For the CDR3, the DNA is TGTGCCAGCACATCGTGGAACGAGCAGTACTTC. Amino acid sequence: CASTSWNEQYF.

This clonotype was recorded a few times. This chain uses TRBV6-5 with TRBJ2-3; 9 nucleotides match TRBD1. V was pared by 9 bases and J by 4 bases, with 5 bases of the junction left unmatched. The germline gives CDR1 MNHEY, CDR2 SVGAGI. CDR3 length equals 13 residues. The CDR3 DNA reads TGTGCCAGTGGGGACAGGGTGGCAGATACGCAGTATTTT. Translation gives CASGDRVADTQYF.

This clonotype was found a few times. The chain couples TRBV12-3 or TRBV12-4 to TRBJ2-3; D may be TRBD1 (6 bases). Trimming pared 8 bases from V and 3 bases from J, leaving 9 bases between. The CDR3 extends over 12 amino acids. The CDR3: CASAGETDTQYF. DNA of the CDR3: TGTGCCAGCGCAGGGGAAACAGATACGCAGTATTTT.

Only a few counts were recorded for this clonotype. The V call is TRBV6-1, the J call TRBJ1-4, with 12 bases matching TRBD1. The CDR3 sequence is 15 residues long. Losses at the gene ends were 4 bases for V and 6 bases for J; bases not matched to a gene: 3. CDR1 is MNHNS and CDR2 is SASEGT in the germline V gene. The CDR3 DNA reads as TGTGCCAGCAGTGCCGGGACAGGGGGCTATGAAAAACTGTTTTTT. Protein: CASSAGTGGYEKLFF.

This clonotype occurred a few times. V gene TRBV27 combines with J gene TRBJ1-2, with 7 bases aligning to TRBD1. Germline V gene lookup returns CDR1 MNHEY and CDR2 SMNVEV (reference sequence). Trimming at V came to 2 bases and at J to 4 bases, leaving 1 base not matched to a gene. This CDR3 has 13 residues. The CDR3 protein is CASSLRDSYGYTF. The DNA of the CDR3 is TGTGCCAGCAGTTTACGGGACAGCTATGGCTACACCTTC.

This clonotype has at least ten counts. The chain has TRBV7-9 and TRBJ1-2, with 10 positions matching TRBD1. This CDR3 is built from 15 residues. Losses at the gene ends were 3 bases for V and 8 bases for J; bases not matched to a gene: 9. Germline V lookup: CDR1 SEHNR, CDR2 FQNEAQ (reference sequence). DNA of the CDR3: TGTGCCAGCAGCTTCTCCGGGACAGGGGTGGGCGGCTACACCTTC. This sequence encodes CASSFSGTGVGGYTF.

The table lists this clonotype with a count of one. The CDR3 end shows no conserved phenylalanine or tryptophan, and so a read error is likely. CDR3 residues: CASKTGDSPLHL. CDR3 bases: TGTGCCAGCAAGACAGGGGATTCACCCCTCCACCTT. The chain combines TRBV5-4 with TRBJ1-6; 8 bases align to TRBD1. The J segment lost 8 bases and the V segment lost 6 bases, leaving 1 base of the junction unmatched. Germline CDR1 reads SGHNT; CDR2 reads YYREEE (reference sequence). This CDR3 has 12 amino acids.

The chain has TRBV5-1 and TRBJ1-2; 7 bases agree with TRBD1. There are 18 residues in the CDR3. Germline CDR1 reads SGHRS; CDR2 reads YFSETQ. Losses at the gene ends were 3 bases for V and 0 bases for J; bases not matched to a gene: 14. CDR3 amino acids: CASSYKQGLSNPNYGYTF. The CDR3 DNA follows: TGCGCCAGCAGCTACAAACAGGGGTTGAGCAACCCTAACTATGGCTACACCTTC. The full variable domain, rest sourced from reference TRBV5-1 and TRBJ1-2, is KAGVTQTPRYLIKTRGQQVTLSCSPISGHRSVSWYQQTPGQGLQFLFEYFSETQRNKGNFPGRFSGRQFSNSRSEMNVSTLELGDSALYLCASSYKQGLSNPNYGYTFGSGTRLTVV.

This clonotype occurred many times. The chain links TRBV7-6 to TRBJ1-1; D is undetermined. The CDR3 contains 14 residues. Trimming shortened V by 1 base and J by 1 base, and 7 bases separated the two germline ends. Per germline, CDR1 SGHVS and CDR2 FNYEAQ. CDR3 sequence reads: CASSLGPQNTEAFF. The CDR3 DNA reads as TGTGCCAGCAGCTTAGGCCCCCAGAACACTGAAGCTTTCTTT. Based on the CDR3 plus reference TRBV7-6 and TRBJ1-1, the full variable domain is GAGVSQSPRYKVTKRGQDVALRCDPISGHVSLYWYRQALGQGPEFLTYFNYEAQQDKSGLPNDRFSAERPEGSISTLTIQRTEQRDSAMYRCASSLGPQNTEAFFGQGTRLTVV.

The table lists this clonotype with a few counts. The gene calls are TRBV20-1 and TRBJ2-5; unclear D gene. CDR1 is DFQATT and CDR2 is SNEGSKA in the germline V gene (reference sequence). V lost 3 bases to trimming and J lost 5 bases, with 13 bases between them. The CDR3 totals 13 residues. The CDR3 region is CSASKVELETQYF. The CDR3 DNA is TGCAGTGCTAGTAAGGTCGAGCTGGAGACCCAGTACTTC.

This rearrangement joins TRBV6-6 to TRBJ1-6; 11 positions agree with TRBD1. Per the germline V gene, CDR1 is MNHNY and CDR2 is SVGAGI (reference sequence). V gave up 10 bases and J gave up 7 bases; unmatched junction bases: 3. This CDR3 contains 13 residues. CDR3 in DNA: TGTGCCACTGGACAGGGGGCGAATTCACCCCTCCACTTT. It is translated as CATGQGANSPLHF.